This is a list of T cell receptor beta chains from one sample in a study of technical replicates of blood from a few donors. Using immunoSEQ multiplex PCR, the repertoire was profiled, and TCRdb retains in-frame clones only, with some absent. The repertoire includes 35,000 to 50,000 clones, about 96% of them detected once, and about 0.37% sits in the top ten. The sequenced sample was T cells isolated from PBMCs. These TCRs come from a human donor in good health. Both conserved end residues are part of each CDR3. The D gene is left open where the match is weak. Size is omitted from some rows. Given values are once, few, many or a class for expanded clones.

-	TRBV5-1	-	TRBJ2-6	CASSLEGTTSGANVLTF	TGCGCCAGCAGCTTGGAGGGGACAACCTCTGGGGCCAACGTCCTGACTTTC
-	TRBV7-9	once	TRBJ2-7	CASREGTSYEQYF	TGTGCCAGCAGGGAGGGGACCTCCTACGAGCAGTACTTC
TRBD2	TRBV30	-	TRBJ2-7	CAWSLAGRSKHYEQYF	TGTGCCTGGAGCCTAGCGGGGAGATCTAAGCACTACGAGCAGTACTTC
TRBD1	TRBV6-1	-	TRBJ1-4	CASTLDRANEKLFF	TGTGCCAGCACCTTGGACAGGGCCAATGAAAAACTGTTTTTT
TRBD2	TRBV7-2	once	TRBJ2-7	CASSLAAGGHYEQYF	TGTGCCAGCAGCTTAGCAGCGGGAGGCCACTACGAGCAGTACTTC
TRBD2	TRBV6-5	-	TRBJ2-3	CASSLNGRTDTQYF	TGTGCCAGCAGTTTGAACGGGAGGACAGATACGCAGTATTTT
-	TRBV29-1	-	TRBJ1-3	CSAPGSGNTIYF	TGCAGCGCCCCAGGGTCTGGAAACACCATATATTTT
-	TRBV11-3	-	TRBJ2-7	CASSLDPRPRGEQYF	TGTGCCAGCAGCTTAGATCCCCGCCCTAGAGGCGAGCAGTACTTC
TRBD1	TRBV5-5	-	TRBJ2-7	CASSLTRGKAYEQYF	TGTGCCAGCAGTTTGACCAGGGGGAAGGCCTACGAGCAGTACTTC
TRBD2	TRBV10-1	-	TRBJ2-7	CASSDGASGSYEQYF	TGCGCCAGCAGTGATGGGGCTAGCGGGAGTTACGAGCAGTACTTC
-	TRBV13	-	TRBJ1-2	CASSLAPRGGYTF	TGTGCCAGCAGCTTAGCCCCGCGGGGAGGCTACACCTTC
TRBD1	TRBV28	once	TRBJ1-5	CASSLGQGAQPQHF	TGTGCCAGCAGTTTAGGACAGGGGGCTCAGCCCCAGCATTTT
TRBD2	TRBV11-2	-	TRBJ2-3	CASSLFRGTSDLTDTQYF	TGTGCCAGCAGCTTATTCAGAGGGACTAGCGATCTAACAGATACGCAGTATTTT
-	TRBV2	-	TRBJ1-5	CASSEKQGQPQHF	TGTGCCAGCAGTGAGAAGCAGGGGCAGCCCCAGCATTTT
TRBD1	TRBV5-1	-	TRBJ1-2	CASSLKGAPGGYTF	TGCGCCAGCAGCTTGAAGGGGGCGCCGGGTGGCTACACCTTC
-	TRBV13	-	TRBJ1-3	CASTGSGNTIYF	TGTGCCAGCACGGGTTCCGGAAACACCATATATTTT
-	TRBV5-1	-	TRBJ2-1	CASSVDLGGEQFF	TGCGCCAGCAGCGTGGACTTAGGGGGAGAGCAGTTCTTC
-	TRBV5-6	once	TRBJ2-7	CASSPGVLFYEQYF	TGTGCCAGCAGCCCCGGGGTCCTATTCTACGAGCAGTACTTC
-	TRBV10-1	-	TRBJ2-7	CASSGTSHEQYF	TGCGCCAGCAGTGGGACAAGCCACGAGCAGTACTTC
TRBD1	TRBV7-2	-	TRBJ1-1	CASSLGTGGVTEAFF	TGTGCCAGCAGCTTAGGGACAGGGGGGGTCACTGAAGCTTTCTTT
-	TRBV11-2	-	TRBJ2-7	CASSPRRLGEQYF	TGTGCCAGCAGCCCTCGGAGGCTGGGCGAGCAGTACTTC
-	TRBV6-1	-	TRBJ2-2	CASSERQAGQGAGELFF	TGTGCCAGCAGTGAAAGACAAGCTGGGCAAGGCGCCGGGGAGCTGTTTTTT
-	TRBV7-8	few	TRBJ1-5	CASSLGLHQPQHF	TGTGCCAGCAGCTTAGGGCTCCATCAGCCCCAGCATTTT
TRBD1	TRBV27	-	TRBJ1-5	CASSRTGGNQPQHF	TGTGCCAGCAGCCGGACAGGGGGCAATCAGCCCCAGCATTTT
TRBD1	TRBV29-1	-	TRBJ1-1	CSVSGTEYNTEAFF	TGCAGCGTTTCCGGGACAGAGTATAACACTGAAGCTTTCTTT
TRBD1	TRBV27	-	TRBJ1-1	CASGEDRVAEAFF	TGTGCCAGCGGGGAGGACAGGGTGGCTGAAGCTTTCTTT
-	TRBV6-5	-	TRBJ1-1	CASTGGTEAFF	TGTGCCAGCACGGGGGGCACTGAAGCTTTCTTT
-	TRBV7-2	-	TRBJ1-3	CASSLMRNTIYF	TGTGCCAGCAGCTTAATGCGGAACACCATATATTTT
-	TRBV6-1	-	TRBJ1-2	CASSEFPFSDGYTF	TGTGCCAGCAGTGAATTTCCGTTTTCCGATGGCTACACCTTC
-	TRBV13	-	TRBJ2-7	CASSLGRDYEQYF	TGTGCCAGCAGCTTAGGGCGGGACTACGAGCAGTACTTC
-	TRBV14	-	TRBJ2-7	CASSQVRGYEQYF	TGTGCCAGCAGCCAAGTCAGAGGCTACGAGCAGTACTTC
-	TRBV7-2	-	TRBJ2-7	CASSLDPYRERDSYEQYF	TGTGCCAGCAGCTTAGATCCTTATCGGGAGCGAGACTCCTACGAGCAGTACTTC
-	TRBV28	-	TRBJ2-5	CASSSLGLEKTQYF	TGTGCCAGCAGTTCCCTCGGGTTGGAAAAGACCCAGTACTTC
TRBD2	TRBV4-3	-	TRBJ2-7	CASSQVGAGVAEQYF	TGCGCCAGCAGCCAAGTCGGAGCGGGAGTAGCCGAGCAGTACTTC
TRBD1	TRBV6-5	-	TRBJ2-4	CASSRTGENIQYF	TGTGCCAGCAGTAGGACAGGGGAAAACATTCAGTACTTC
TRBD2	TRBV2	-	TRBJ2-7	CARGAAGGPNEQYF	TGTGCCAGGGGGGCAGCGGGAGGGCCCAACGAGCAGTACTTC
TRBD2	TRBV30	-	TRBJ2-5	CAWETIAGYVGTQYF	TGTGCCTGGGAGACAATAGCGGGATACGTGGGGACCCAGTACTTC
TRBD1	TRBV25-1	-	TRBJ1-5	CASNSDREGDQPQHF	TGTGCCAGCAATTCGGACAGGGAAGGGGATCAGCCCCAGCATTTT
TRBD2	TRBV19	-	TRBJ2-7	CASSWTSGTLYEQYF	TGTGCCAGTAGTTGGACTAGCGGGACTCTCTACGAGCAGTACTTC
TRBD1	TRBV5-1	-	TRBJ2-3	CASSSGQGANLYTDTQYF	TGCGCCAGCAGCTCGGGACAGGGGGCCAACCTTTACACAGATACGCAGTATTTT
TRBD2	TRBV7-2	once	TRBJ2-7	CASSLVASGRDEQYF	TGTGCCAGCAGCTTAGTGGCTAGCGGGAGAGACGAGCAGTACTTC
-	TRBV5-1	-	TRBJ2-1	CASSTEAGPYNEQFF	TGCGCCAGCAGCACCGAAGCGGGTCCCTACAATGAGCAGTTCTTC
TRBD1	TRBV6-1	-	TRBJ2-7	CASSPMGPGQWEQYF	TGTGCCAGCAGTCCAATGGGGCCGGGACAGTGGGAGCAGTACTTC
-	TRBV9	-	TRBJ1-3	CASSVGETTSGNTIYF	TGTGCCAGCAGCGTAGGCGAGACTACCTCTGGAAACACCATATATTTT
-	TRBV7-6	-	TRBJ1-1	CASSLGGSNTEAFF	TGTGCCAGCAGCTTAGGGGGCTCGAACACTGAAGCTTTCTTT